This T cell receptor beta chain originates from a study of identical twins. Ten or more counts support this clonotype. Germline V CDR1 and CDR2: SEHNR, FQNEAQ (reference sequence). Losses at the gene ends were 1 base for V and 10 bases for J; bases not matched to a gene: 4. The CDR3 is 15 amino acids. MiXCR was run by TCRdb on the 5' RACE reads, yielding one entry per CDR3 protein. The table lists 200,000 to 250,000 distinct CDR3 sequences, about 7.5% of them singletons. This same sample was also part of a study on yellow fever vaccine responses in identical twins.

Sequenced sample: memory (CD45RO+) T cells sorted from blood. The TCR comes from a young woman in good health. This chain links TRBV7-9 with TRBJ2-1; TRBD2 agrees at 13 bases. In nucleotides, the CDR3 is TGTGCCAGCAGCTTAGGACTAGCGGGGGGTCGGGAGCAGTTCTTC. Translated: CASSLGLAGGREQFF. Drawing the rest from reference TRBV7-9 and TRBJ2-1, the complete variable domain is DTGVSQNPRHKITKRGQNVTFRCDPISEHNRLYWYRQTLGQGPEFLTYFQNEAQLEKSRLLSDRFSAERPKGSFSTLEIQRTEQGDSAMYLCASSLGLAGGREQFFGPGTRLTVL.